This T cell receptor (beta chain) was sequenced for a study of T-cell reconstitution after alpha-beta-depleted transplantation in children. Study results and caveats: Two months or so post-transplant, alpha-beta T cells reportedly derived from several hundred expanded graft clones. The authors attributed T-cell counts and diversity one year after transplant mostly to newly produced T cells.

Unique molecular identifiers tagged the TCRbeta library. TCRdb re-called the PCR reads through MiXCR, storing one row per CDR3 protein. The sample records about 980,000 distinct CDR3 sequences, less than 30% being singletons. Concerning this clonotype itself: Its specificity is not known.

Trimming took 8 bases from V and 8 from J, leaving 19 bases between them. There are 14 residues in the CDR3. The sequence was collected from a boy in the first two years of life who had a stem cell transplant for SCID, so the T cells may come from the graft donor. The chain uses TRBV12-3 or TRBV12-4 and TRBJ2-1, with D maybe TRBD2 (7 bases). This specimen consisted of PBMCs, mostly from graft donor cells, obtained 360 days after TCRalphabeta/CD19-depleted stem cell transplant. The CDR3 protein is CASGGGHPVDEQFF. The CDR3 nucleotides are TGTGCCAGCGGGGGGGGGCACCCGGTCGATGAGCAGTTCTTC.